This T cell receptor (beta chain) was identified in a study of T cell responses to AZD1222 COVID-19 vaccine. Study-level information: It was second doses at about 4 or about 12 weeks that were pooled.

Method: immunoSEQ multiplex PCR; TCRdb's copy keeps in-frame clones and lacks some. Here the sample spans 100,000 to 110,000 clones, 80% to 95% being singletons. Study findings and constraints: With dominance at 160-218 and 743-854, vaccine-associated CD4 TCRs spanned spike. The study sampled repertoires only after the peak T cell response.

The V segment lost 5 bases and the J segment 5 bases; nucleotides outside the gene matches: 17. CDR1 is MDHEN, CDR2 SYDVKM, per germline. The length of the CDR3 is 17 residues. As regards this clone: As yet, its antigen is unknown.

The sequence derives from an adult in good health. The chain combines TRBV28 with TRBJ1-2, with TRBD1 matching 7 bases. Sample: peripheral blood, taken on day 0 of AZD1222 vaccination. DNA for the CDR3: TGTGCCAGCAGTGCAGACGGACAGGCAGGAACAAAATATGGCTACACCTTC. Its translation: CASSADGQAGTKYGYTF.